What follows is one T cell receptor beta chain and its context. The sample belongs to a study of CD8+ T cells in alopecia areata. Once RNA had been extracted, it was reverse transcribed into cDNA to act as the sequencing template. Sequenced by immunoSEQ multiplex PCR; TCRdb stores in-frame clones only, minus some. The table lists over 100,000 clones, 53% of them singletons. Indicated treatment: oral pan-JAK inhibitor, 5-10 mg twice daily. The receptor was derived from a human donor with alopecia areata. The sequencing used CD4+ T cells sorted from blood, collected at week 4, from a patient treated with tofacitinib.

The chain's CDR3 is CASSSYLGRATGELFF. CDR3 DNA sequence: TGCGCCAGCAGCTCCTACCTGGGCAGGGCGACCGGGGAGCTGTTTTTT. This chain links TRBV5-1 with TRBJ2-2; maybe TRBD1 (5 bases). The V gene's germline CDR1 is SGHRS and CDR2 YFSETQ. CDR3 length equals 16 residues. The germline V and J ends were trimmed by 3 bases and 5 bases, with 17 bases remaining between them.